This T cell receptor beta chain stems from a study of blood T cells in healthy people across ages. Combining a sample-barcoded 5' primer with a J-beta primer mix, a second PCR ran for 7 to 11 cycles. Every cDNA molecule carried a tag from a template-switch adaptor bearing 12 random nucleotides. TCRdb recomputed calls from the 5' RACE reads with MiXCR, one row per CDR3 protein. The table has about 1.1 million distinct CDR3 sequences, 35% to 45% seen once. Germline V gene data show CDR1 as MGHRA and CDR2 as YSYEKL. The CDR3 runs to 14 residues. Trimming took 6 bases from V and 3 from J, leaving 12 bases between them. This clonotype was observed a few times.

This chain connects TRBV4-1 to TRBJ2-1, with a weak D call TRBD1 (6 bases). What was sequenced was blood. The source is a man aged 18 to 29 in good health. CDR3: CASSQGSVYNEQFF. The CDR3 DNA is TGCGCCAGCAGTCAGGGGTCGGTCTACAATGAGCAGTTCTTC.